This T cell receptor (beta chain) is drawn from a study of T cells in Graves' hyperthyroidism and ophthalmopathy. Study results and limitations: In the blood, most expanded thyroid clonotypes above 0.001 appeared as well. A 13 V-J model separated ophthalmopathy from stable hyperthyroidism.

Authors of the study amplified TCR beta CDR3 regions from RNA transcripts. The TCR CDR3 was amplified in a first-round RT-PCR using the HTBI primer set. TCRdb re-analysed the multiplex PCR reads in MiXCR, keeping a single row per CDR3 protein. Here the sample spans hundreds of thousands of distinct CDR3 sequences, roughly 40% being singletons. The germline V gene has CDR1 LNHDA and CDR2 SQIVND (reference sequence). CDR3 length: 15 residues. Between the trimmed V and J ends, which lost 7 bases and 2 bases, there was a span of 12 bases. Graves' hyperthyroidism is called stable when ophthalmopathy does not progress within 18 months. PBMCs were derived from more than 8 ml fresh peripheral blood. This clonotype has a handful of counts. Its antigen is still unknown.

The chain has TRBV19 and TRBJ2-6; possibly TRBD1 for D (5 bases). This TCR was recovered from a man between 18 and 29 years old with Graves' hyperthyroidism. The sequencing input was blood. The CDR3 is CASKKGVTGANVLTF. DNA of the CDR3: TGTGCCAGTAAAAAAGGGGTCACTGGGGCCAACGTCCTGACTTTC.